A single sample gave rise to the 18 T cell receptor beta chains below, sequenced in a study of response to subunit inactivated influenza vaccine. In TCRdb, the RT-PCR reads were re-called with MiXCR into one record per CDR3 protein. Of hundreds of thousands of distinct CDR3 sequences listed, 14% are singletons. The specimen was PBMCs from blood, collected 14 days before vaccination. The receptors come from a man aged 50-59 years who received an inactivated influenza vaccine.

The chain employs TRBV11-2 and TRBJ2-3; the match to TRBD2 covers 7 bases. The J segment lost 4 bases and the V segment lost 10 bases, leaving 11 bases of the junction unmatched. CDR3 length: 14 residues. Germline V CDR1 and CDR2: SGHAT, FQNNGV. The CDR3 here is CATVCGSRPDTQYF. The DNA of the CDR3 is TGTGCCACAGTCTGCGGGAGCCGTCCAGATACGCAGTATTTT.

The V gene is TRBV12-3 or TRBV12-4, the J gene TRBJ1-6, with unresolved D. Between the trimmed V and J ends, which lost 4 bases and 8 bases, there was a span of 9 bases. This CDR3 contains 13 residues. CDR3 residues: CASSSQAYSPLHF. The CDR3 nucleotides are TGTGCCAGCAGTTCCCAGGCCTATTCACCCCTCCACTTT.

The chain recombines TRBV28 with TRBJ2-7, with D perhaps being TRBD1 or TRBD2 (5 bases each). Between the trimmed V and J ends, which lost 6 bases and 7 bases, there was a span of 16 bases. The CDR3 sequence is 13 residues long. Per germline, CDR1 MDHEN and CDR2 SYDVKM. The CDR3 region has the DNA TGTGCCAGCAGCCCCTCCGGGACGCGGGAGCAGTACTTC. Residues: CASSPSGTREQYF.

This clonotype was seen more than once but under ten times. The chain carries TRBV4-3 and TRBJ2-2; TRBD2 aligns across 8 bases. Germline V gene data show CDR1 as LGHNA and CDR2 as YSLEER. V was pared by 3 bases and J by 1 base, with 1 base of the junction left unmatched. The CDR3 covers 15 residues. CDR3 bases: TGCGCCAGCAGCCATACTAGCGGGAACACCGGGGAGCTGTTTTTT. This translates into CASSHTSGNTGELFF.

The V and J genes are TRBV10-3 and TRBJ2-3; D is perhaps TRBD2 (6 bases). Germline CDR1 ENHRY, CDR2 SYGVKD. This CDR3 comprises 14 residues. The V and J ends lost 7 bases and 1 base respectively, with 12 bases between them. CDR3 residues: CAIMAGGGTDTQYF. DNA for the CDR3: TGTGCCATCATGGCGGGCGGGGGCACAGATACGCAGTATTTT.

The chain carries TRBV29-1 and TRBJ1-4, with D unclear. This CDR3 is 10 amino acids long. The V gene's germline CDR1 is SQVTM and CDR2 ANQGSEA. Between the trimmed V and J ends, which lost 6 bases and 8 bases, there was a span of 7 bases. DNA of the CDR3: TGCAGCGTAAAACAGGAAAAACTGTTTTTT. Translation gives CSVKQEKLFF.

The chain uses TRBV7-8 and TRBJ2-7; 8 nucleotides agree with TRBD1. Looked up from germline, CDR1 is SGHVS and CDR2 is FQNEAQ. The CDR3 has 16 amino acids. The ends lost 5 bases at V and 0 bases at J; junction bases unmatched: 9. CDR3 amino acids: CASSARRTGPSYEQYF. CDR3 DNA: TGTGCCAGCAGCGCCCGAAGGACAGGGCCCTCCTACGAGCAGTACTTC.

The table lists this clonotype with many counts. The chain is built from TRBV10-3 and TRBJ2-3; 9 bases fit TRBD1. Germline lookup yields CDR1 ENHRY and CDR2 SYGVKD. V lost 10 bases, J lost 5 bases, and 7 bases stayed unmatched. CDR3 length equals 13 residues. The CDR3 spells CATGTGSGDTQYF. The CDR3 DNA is TGTGCCACCGGGACAGGGTCTGGAGATACGCAGTATTTT.

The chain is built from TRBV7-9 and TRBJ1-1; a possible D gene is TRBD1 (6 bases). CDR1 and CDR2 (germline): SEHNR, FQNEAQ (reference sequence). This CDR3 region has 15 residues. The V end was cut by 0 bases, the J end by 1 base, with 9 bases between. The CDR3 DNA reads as TGTGCCAGCAGCTTAGCCCAGGGGCAGAACACTGAAGCTTTCTTT. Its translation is CASSLAQGQNTEAFF.

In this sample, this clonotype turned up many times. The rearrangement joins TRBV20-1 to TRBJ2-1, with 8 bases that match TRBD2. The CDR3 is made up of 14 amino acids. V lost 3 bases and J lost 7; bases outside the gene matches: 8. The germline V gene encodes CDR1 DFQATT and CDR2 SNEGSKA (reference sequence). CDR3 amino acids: CSASYGLASNEQFF. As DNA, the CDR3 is TGCAGTGCTAGTTATGGACTAGCTAGTAATGAGCAGTTCTTC.

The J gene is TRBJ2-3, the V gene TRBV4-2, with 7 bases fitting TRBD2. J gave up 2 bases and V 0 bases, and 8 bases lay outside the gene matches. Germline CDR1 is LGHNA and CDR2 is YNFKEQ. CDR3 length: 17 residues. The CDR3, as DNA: TGTGCCAGCAGCCAAGATTTGGCTAGCGGATACACAGATACGCAGTATTTT. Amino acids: CASSQDLASGYTDTQYF.

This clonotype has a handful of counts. The CDR3 region has the DNA TGCAGCGTGGGGGTGGGTGGGGTTGGCAATGAGCAGTTCTTC. It yields the protein CSVGVGGVGNEQFF. The rearrangement joins TRBV29-1 to TRBJ2-1; tentatively, D is TRBD1 or TRBD2 (5 bases each). V dropped 6 bases and J dropped 6 bases, with 18 bases sitting between them. CDR3 length: 14 residues. CDR1 is SQVTM and CDR2 is ANQGSEA in the germline V gene.

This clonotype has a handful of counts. This chain's CDR3 is CSVDGVQGYVEQFF. DNA for the CDR3: TGCAGCGTTGACGGGGTACAGGGGTATGTTGAGCAGTTCTTC. This chain connects TRBV29-1 to TRBJ2-1; TRBD1 matches 7 bases. The J segment lost 9 bases and the V segment lost 3 bases, leaving 11 bases of the junction unmatched. CDR3 length equals 14 residues. Germline CDR1 reads SQVTM; CDR2 reads ANQGSEA.

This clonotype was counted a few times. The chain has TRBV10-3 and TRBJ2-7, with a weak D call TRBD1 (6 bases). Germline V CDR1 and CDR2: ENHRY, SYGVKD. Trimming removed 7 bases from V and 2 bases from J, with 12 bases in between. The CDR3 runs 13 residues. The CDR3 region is CAINDRITYEQYF. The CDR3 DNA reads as TGTGCCATCAATGACAGGATTACCTACGAGCAGTACTTC.

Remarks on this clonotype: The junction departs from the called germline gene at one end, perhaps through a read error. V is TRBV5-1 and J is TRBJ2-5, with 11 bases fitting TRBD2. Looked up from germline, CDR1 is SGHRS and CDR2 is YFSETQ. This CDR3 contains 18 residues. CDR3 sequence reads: CANSLVRTGLAAQETQYF. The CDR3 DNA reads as TGCGCCAACAGCTTGGTGCGTACGGGACTAGCGGCCCAAGAGACCCAGTACTTC.

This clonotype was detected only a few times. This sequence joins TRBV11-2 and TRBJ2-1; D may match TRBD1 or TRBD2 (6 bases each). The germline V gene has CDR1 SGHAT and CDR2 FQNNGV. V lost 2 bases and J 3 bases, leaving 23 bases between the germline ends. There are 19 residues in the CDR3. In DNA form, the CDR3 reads TGTGCCAGCAGCTTAAGGGGGGTGGTTCCCTCAGCCTTCTACAATGAGCAGTTCTTC. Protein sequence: CASSLRGVVPSAFYNEQFF. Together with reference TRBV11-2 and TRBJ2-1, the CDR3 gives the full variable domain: EAGVAQSPRYKIIEKRQSVAFWCNPISGHATLYWYQQILGQGPKLLIQFQNNGVVDDSQLPKDRFSAERLKGVDSTLKIQPAKLEDSAVYLCASSLRGVVPSAFYNEQFFGPGTRLTVL.

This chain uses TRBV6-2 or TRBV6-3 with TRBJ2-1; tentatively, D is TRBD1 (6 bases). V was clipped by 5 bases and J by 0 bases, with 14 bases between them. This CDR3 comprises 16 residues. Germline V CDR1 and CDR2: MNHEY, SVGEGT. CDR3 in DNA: TGTGCCAGCAGTCACGAATCAGGGGCCTCCTACAATGAGCAGTTCTTC. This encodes CASSHESGASYNEQFF.

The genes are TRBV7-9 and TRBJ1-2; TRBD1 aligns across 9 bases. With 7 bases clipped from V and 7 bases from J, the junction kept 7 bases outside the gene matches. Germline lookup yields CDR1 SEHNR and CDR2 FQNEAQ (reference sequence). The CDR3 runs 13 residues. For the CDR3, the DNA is TGTGCCAGCAACCTACAGGGGGCATTTGGCTACACCTTC. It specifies CASNLQGAFGYTF.